The 28 T cell receptor beta chains given below trace back to one sample, sequenced in a study of blood T cell repertoires in COVID-19. Clones were sequenced by immunoSEQ multiplex PCR, and TCRdb holds only the in-frame ones, with some missing. The sample has 100,000 or so clones, approximately 89% seen once. The sequencing input was peripheral blood. These receptors were obtained from a woman aged 25 to 39 with acute or convalescent COVID-19.

The gene calls are TRBV13 and TRBJ2-7; the D gene is possibly TRBD1 (5 bases). V shed 5 bases and J shed 0 bases, with 5 bases lying between them. CDR3 size: 12 residues. Germline CDR1 reads PRHDT; CDR2 reads FYEKMQ (reference sequence). The CDR3: CASSDSSYEQYF. CDR3 coding DNA: TGTGCCAGCAGCGACAGCTCCTACGAGCAGTACTTC.

The rearrangement links TRBV29-1 to TRBJ1-1; 7 positions match TRBD1. Per the germline V gene, CDR1 is SQVTM and CDR2 is ANQGSEA. Unmatched junction bases numbered 4, after V lost 1 base and J lost 8 bases. The CDR3 runs 12 residues. In nucleotides, the CDR3 is TGCAGCGTTGAAGGGCTGGACAGGGAAGCTTTCTTT. This codes for CSVEGLDREAFF. Looking up the rest from reference TRBV29-1 and TRBJ1-1 gives the full variable domain: SAVISQKPSRDICQRGTSLTIQCQVDSQVTMMFWYRQQPGQSLTLIATANQGSEATYESGFVIDKFPISRPNLTFSTLTVSNMSPEDSSIYLCSVEGLDREAFFGQGTRLTVV.

The CDR3 sequence: CSASGGTLHF. The DNA of the CDR3 is TGCAGTGCTAGTGGAGGAACCCTCCACTTT. This chain connects TRBV20-1 to TRBJ1-6; D is unresolved. The CDR3 consists of 10 residues. The germline CDR1 and CDR2 sequences are DFQATT and SNEGSKA (reference sequence). The germline V and J ends were trimmed by 3 bases and 14 bases, with 8 bases remaining between them.

This chain's CDR3 is CASSEEGNTEAFF. The CDR3 DNA sequence: TGTGCCAGCAGTGAGGAGGGGAACACTGAAGCTTTCTTT. V is TRBV2 and J is TRBJ1-1; D is unclear. The germline gives CDR1 SNHLY, CDR2 FYNNEI. This CDR3 spans 13 amino acids. The V and J ends lost 3 bases and 1 base respectively, with 6 bases between them.

Here the CDR3 DNA reads TGTGCCACCTCGTGGAGGGGGCCTGAAGCTTTCTTT. Translated: CATSWRGPEAFF. The chain couples TRBV10-3 to TRBJ1-1; the match to TRBD1 covers 7 bases. The CDR3 extends over 12 amino acids. Germline CDR1 and CDR2: ENHRY and SYGVKD. V lost 10 bases to trimming and J lost 6 bases; unmatched junction nucleotides: 8.

The rearrangement joins TRBV18 to TRBJ1-1; 7 bases fit TRBD1. Losses at the gene ends were 1 base for V and 7 bases for J; bases not matched to a gene: 3. The germline gives CDR1 KGHSH, CDR2 LQKENI. This CDR3 comprises 13 residues. The CDR3 DNA is TGTGCCAGCTCACCACAGACAGGGAATGAAGCTTTCTTT. It yields the protein CASSPQTGNEAFF.

This clone turned up a few times. This chain uses TRBV4-1 with TRBJ1-1; 9 bases fit TRBD1. Germline V gene data show CDR1 as MGHRA and CDR2 as YSYEKL. Trimming took 4 bases from V and 1 from J; bases not matched to a gene: 10. This CDR3 is built from 17 residues. CDR3 protein: CASSRQDRGSANTEAFF. DNA of the CDR3: TGCGCCAGCAGCCGTCAGGACAGGGGCTCGGCGAACACTGAAGCTTTCTTT.

J is TRBJ1-2 and V is TRBV28, with D tentatively TRBD1 (6 bases). Germline CDR1 is MDHEN and CDR2 is SYDVKM. V lost 4 bases and J lost 7, with 19 bases in between. CDR3 size: 15 residues. CDR3 DNA sequence: TGTGCCAGCAGTTCCCCGGGGGGGGCGAAGGGTGGCTACACCTTC. Protein: CASSSPGGAKGGYTF.

This chain joins TRBV5-1 and TRBJ1-3; a weak D match, TRBD1 (5 bases). This CDR3 comprises 16 residues. Germline V gene sequence: CDR1 SGHRS, CDR2 YFSETQ. Trimming took 2 bases from V and 1 from J, leaving 13 bases between them. Here the CDR3 reads CASSFDQGRSGNTIYF. The CDR3 DNA reads TGCGCCAGCAGCTTCGACCAGGGCCGATCTGGAAACACCATATATTTT.

This rearrangement joins TRBV5-6 to TRBJ2-7; 8 bases fit TRBD1. The length of the CDR3 is 15 residues. V lost 2 bases and J lost 2; bases outside the gene matches: 6. CDR1 and CDR2 (germline): SGHDT, YYEEEE. This CDR3 reads CASSFTGQGTYEQYF. The CDR3 bases are TGTGCCAGCAGCTTCACTGGACAGGGAACCTACGAGCAGTACTTC.

V gene TRBV5-6 combines with J gene TRBJ1-5; weak D call: TRBD1 (6 bases). CDR3 length: 15 residues. The germline V and J ends were trimmed by 7 bases and 3 bases, with 17 bases remaining between them. The germline CDR1 and CDR2 sequences are SGHDT and YYEEEE. The CDR3 nucleotides are TGTGCCAGCCGGCGTAGGGGACAAATCAATCAGCCCCAGCATTTT. Protein product: CASRRRGQINQPQHF.

This clone came up a few times. The genes are TRBV5-6 and TRBJ1-1; D might be TRBD1 (5 bases). The germline gives CDR1 SGHDT, CDR2 YYEEEE. Trimming took 4 bases from V and 3 from J, leaving 13 bases between them. This CDR3 region has 14 residues. The CDR3: CASSRTGIDTEAFF. The CDR3 bases are TGTGCCAGCAGCCGTACAGGAATTGACACTGAAGCTTTCTTT.

V and J are TRBV10-3 and TRBJ1-2; D is perhaps TRBD1 (5 bases). V was shortened by 6 bases and J by 8 bases, with 19 bases between the two germline ends. The CDR3 loop spans 14 amino acids. Germline-derived CDR1 and CDR2 are ENHRY and SYGVKD. The CDR3 DNA is TGTGCCATCAGAAAGGGGTTCGCTCTTGACGGCTACACCTTC. Translating it yields CAIRKGFALDGYTF.

V usage is TRBV5-1 and J usage is TRBJ2-3; unclear D gene. This CDR3 spans 15 amino acids. Germline V gene lookup returns CDR1 SGHRS and CDR2 YFSETQ. V dropped 4 bases and J dropped 3 bases, with 15 bases sitting between them. The DNA of the CDR3 is TGCGCCAGCAGCCCAGGTTCGATCGTTACAGATACGCAGTATTTT. Translating it yields CASSPGSIVTDTQYF.

The chain employs TRBV27 and TRBJ2-2; possibly TRBD1 for D (6 bases). V was shortened by 3 bases and J by 3 bases, with 11 bases between the two germline ends. The germline CDR1 and CDR2 sequences are MNHEY and SMNVEV (reference sequence). The CDR3 runs to 15 residues. DNA for the CDR3: TGTGCCAGCAGTTTGTGGTCAGGGGACACCGGGGAGCTGTTTTTT. This codes for CASSLWSGDTGELFF.

This chain uses TRBV14 with TRBJ2-1; perhaps TRBD2 as D (5 bases). Per germline, CDR1 SGHDN and CDR2 FVKESK. The CDR3 is 17 amino acids. Trimming took off 4 bases at V and 3 bases at J, with 19 bases between the two ends. The CDR3 loop reads CASSPPGGSRNYNEQFF. In nucleotides, the CDR3 is TGTGCCAGCAGCCCCCCCGGCGGGTCACGGAACTACAATGAGCAGTTCTTC.

The V call is TRBV11-3, the J call TRBJ2-2; 7 positions match TRBD1. The CDR3 is 14 amino acids. Germline CDR1 is SGHNT and CDR2 is YENEEA. With 5 bases clipped from V and 8 bases from J, the junction kept 8 bases outside the gene matches. The DNA for the CDR3 is TGTGCCAGCAGCCAACGACAGGGTTCAGGGGAGCTGTTTTTT. Protein sequence: CASSQRQGSGELFF.

This chain uses TRBV7-8 with TRBJ1-6; D remains unclear. This CDR3 region has 12 residues. Germline V gives CDR1 SGHVS, CDR2 FQNEAQ. V lost 5 bases and J 7 bases, leaving 6 bases between the germline ends. The CDR3 bases are TGTGCCAGCAGCCCGTTCAATTCACCCCTCCACTTT. Residues: CASSPFNSPLHF.

This chain links TRBV28 with TRBJ1-1; the D gene is possibly TRBD1 (6 bases). The V gene lost 3 bases and the J gene lost 0 bases, with 11 bases spanning the gap. Germline assignment: CDR1 MDHEN and CDR2 SYDVKM. The CDR3 covers 15 residues. DNA for the CDR3: TGTGCCAGCAGTTTGGGGGGGGCTTTGAACACTGAAGCTTTCTTT. This gives the protein CASSLGGALNTEAFF.

This chain uses TRBV5-1 with TRBJ2-6; the D is unclear. CDR3 length: 15 residues. Germline V CDR1 and CDR2: SGHRS, YFSETQ. V was shortened by 2 bases and J by 9 bases, with 15 bases between the two germline ends. This chain's CDR3 is CASSFLTPALNVLTF. For the CDR3, the DNA is TGCGCCAGCAGCTTCCTTACACCTGCTCTCAACGTCCTGACTTTC.

The chain recombines TRBV12-5 with TRBJ1-6; 7 nucleotides agree with TRBD1. The CDR3 has 18 residues. Germline values: CDR1 LGHNT, CDR2 FRNRAP. The V and J ends lost 2 bases and 7 bases, in that order; junction bases with no gene match: 14. CDR3 nucleotide sequence: TGTGCTAGTGGTTTGCCCCCGGACAGGCTGGGTGGAAATTCACCCCTCCACTTT. Translation gives CASGLPPDRLGGNSPLHF.

This chain uses TRBV28 with TRBJ1-4; TRBD1 is a possible D gene (6 bases). V was clipped by 4 bases and J by 4 bases, with 10 bases between them. CDR1 is MDHEN, CDR2 SYDVKM, per germline. This CDR3 is built from 14 residues. CDR3 nucleotides: TGTGCCAGCAGTTCATGGGACATTAATGAAAAACTGTTTTTT. Residues: CASSSWDINEKLFF.

The gene calls are TRBV19 and TRBJ1-5; D gene uncertain. The ends were cut back, 5 bases at V and 7 bases at J, with 9 bases in the middle. The CDR3 contains 12 residues. Germline assignment: CDR1 LNHDA and CDR2 SQIVND (reference sequence). For the CDR3, the DNA is TGTGCCAGTAGTTCCCTAGGACAGCCCCAGCATTTT. Translated, it gives CASSSLGQPQHF.

In its sample, this clone was seen a few times. Other DNA sequences within the sample encode an identical CDR3. The CDR3 DNA follows: TGTGCCACCAGCCGGAGACAGGGGGCCCCCTACGAGCAGTACTTC. Residues: CATSRRQGAPYEQYF. The gene calls are TRBV15 and TRBJ2-7, with 10 bases identical to TRBD1. CDR3 length equals 15 residues. J was trimmed by 2 bases and V by 5 bases; bases with no gene match: 6. From germline, CDR1 is LNHNV and CDR2 YYDKDF (reference sequence).

The J gene is TRBJ1-4, the V gene TRBV27; a possible D gene is TRBD1 (5 bases). The germline V and J ends were trimmed by 3 bases and 3 bases, with 11 bases remaining between them. The CDR3 contains 15 residues. Germline V CDR1 and CDR2: MNHEY, SMNVEV (reference sequence). The CDR3 is CASSFLGGSNEKLFF. DNA for the CDR3: TGTGCCAGCAGTTTTTTGGGGGGGTCTAATGAAAAACTGTTTTTT.

The chain couples TRBV11-2 to TRBJ1-2; weak D call: TRBD1 (6 bases). This CDR3 is built from 15 residues. With 1 base removed from V and 6 bases from J, the gap between germline ends came to 15 bases. Germline V lookup: CDR1 SGHAT, CDR2 FQNNGV. The CDR3 sequence is CASSLAQDSSDGYTF. CDR3 sequence (DNA): TGTGCCAGCAGCTTAGCCCAGGACAGTAGTGATGGCTACACCTTC.

This sequence joins TRBV28 and TRBJ2-1; TRBD2 matches at 7 bases. Trimming cost V 5 bases and J 1 base; bases outside gene matches: 2. The germline CDR1 and CDR2 sequences are MDHEN and SYDVKM. The CDR3 extends over 14 amino acids. The CDR3 protein is CASSPGGSYNEQFF. CDR3 DNA: TGTGCCAGCAGTCCGGGGGGTTCCTACAATGAGCAGTTCTTC.

This chain links TRBV11-2 with TRBJ1-4; D uncertain. The germline V gene has CDR1 SGHAT and CDR2 FQNNGV. The CDR3 has 14 amino acids. V shed 5 bases and J shed 8 bases, with 15 bases lying between them. This CDR3 reads CASSRRGVREKLFF. For the CDR3, the DNA is TGTGCCAGCAGCAGACGCGGAGTCCGGGAAAAACTGTTTTTT.